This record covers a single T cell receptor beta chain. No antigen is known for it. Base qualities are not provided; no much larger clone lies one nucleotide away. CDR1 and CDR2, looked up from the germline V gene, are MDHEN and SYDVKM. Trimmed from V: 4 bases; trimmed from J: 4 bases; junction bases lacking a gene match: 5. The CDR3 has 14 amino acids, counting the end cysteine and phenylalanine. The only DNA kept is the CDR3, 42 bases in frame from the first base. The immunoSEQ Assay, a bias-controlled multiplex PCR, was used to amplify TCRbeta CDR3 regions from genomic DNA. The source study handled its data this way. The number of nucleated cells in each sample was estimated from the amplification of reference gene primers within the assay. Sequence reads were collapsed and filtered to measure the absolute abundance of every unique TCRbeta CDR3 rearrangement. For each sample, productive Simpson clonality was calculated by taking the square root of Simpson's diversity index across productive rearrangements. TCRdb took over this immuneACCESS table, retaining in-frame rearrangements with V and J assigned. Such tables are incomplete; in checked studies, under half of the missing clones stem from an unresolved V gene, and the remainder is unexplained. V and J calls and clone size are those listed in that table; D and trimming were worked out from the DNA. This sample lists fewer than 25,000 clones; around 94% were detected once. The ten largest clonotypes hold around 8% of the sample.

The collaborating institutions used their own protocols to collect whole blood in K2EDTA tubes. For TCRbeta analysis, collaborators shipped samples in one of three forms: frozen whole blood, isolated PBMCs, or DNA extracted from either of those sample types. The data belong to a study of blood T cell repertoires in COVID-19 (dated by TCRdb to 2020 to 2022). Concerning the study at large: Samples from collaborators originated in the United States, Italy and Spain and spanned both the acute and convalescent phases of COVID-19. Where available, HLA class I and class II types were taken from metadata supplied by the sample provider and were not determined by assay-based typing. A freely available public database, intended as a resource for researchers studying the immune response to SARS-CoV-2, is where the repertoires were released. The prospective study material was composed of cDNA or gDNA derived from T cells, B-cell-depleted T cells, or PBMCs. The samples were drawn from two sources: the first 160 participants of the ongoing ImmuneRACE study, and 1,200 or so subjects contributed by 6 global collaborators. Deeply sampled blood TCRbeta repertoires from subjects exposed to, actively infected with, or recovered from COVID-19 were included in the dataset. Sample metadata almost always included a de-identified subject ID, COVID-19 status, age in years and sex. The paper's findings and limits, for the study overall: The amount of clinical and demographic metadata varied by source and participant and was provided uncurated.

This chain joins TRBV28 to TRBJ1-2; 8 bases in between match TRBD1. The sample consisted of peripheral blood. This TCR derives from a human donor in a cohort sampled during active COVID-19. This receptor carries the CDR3 CASSSRQGSYGYTF. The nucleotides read TGTGCCAGCAGTTCACGACAGGGGAGCTATGGCTACACCTTC.